This T cell receptor (beta chain) stems from a study of tumor and adjacent non-tumor tissue in lung cancer (dated by TCRdb to 2016 to 2019). Regarding the complete study: Patients with adenocarcinoma (approximately 12), squamous cell carcinoma (2) and small cell lung cancer (1) were included in the cohort. The study compared bulk TCRbeta repertoires between lung tumor tissue and matched distant non-tumor lung tissue from more than twelve lung cancer patients. Some 31 paired specimens, one tumor and one normal lung sample per patient, were profiled by TCRbeta CDR3 sequencing. The roughly 15 patients were aged roughly 30 to 80 years, included approximately ten men and 5 women, and had TNM stage I to III disease. A total of around 130,000,000 productive TCRbeta reads were generated by sequencing, corresponding to an average of around 4 million reads per sample. General conclusions and limits of the study: Only roughly 14 patients were in the cohort, and the authors stated that larger samples and more detailed clinical data are needed. Because peripheral blood was not sequenced, blood TCRbeta repertoires in the lung cancer patients of the study were not examined. TCR diversity was significantly higher in younger patients, and greater tumor TCR diversity was associated with shorter overall survival and shorter disease-free survival. Neither the sequencing platform nor unique molecular identifiers are named or mentioned anywhere in the methods. TCR diversity (inverse Simpson) was significantly higher in tumor than in normal lung tissue (roughly 430 vs 170, P = 0.0075, Mann-Whitney U test). In normal lung, the top 100 clones accounted for a significantly larger cumulative share of the repertoire than in tumor tissue.

The library relied on multiplex PCR. Instrument on record: Illumina HiSeq 2500. TCRbeta libraries were built by three rounds of nested PCR using primers (Table S4), following protocols modified from ARM-PCR. Before sequencing, PCR products in the 200-500 bp range were cut out of the gel and cleaned up using the QIAquick gel extraction kit. As for the authors' bioinformatics: Trimmomatic was used to clean the reads, FLASH was used to merge the reads into complete CDR3 sequences, and MiTCR was used to assign the reads to V(D)J germline segments. VDJtools was used to compute clonal diversity as the inverse Simpson's index. In-frame sequences without a premature stop codon were defined as productive reads. TCRdb applied fastp at Q25 and MiXCR to the public reads, then kept only in-frame beta chains. All rows with the same CDR3 protein become a single entry with the most common DNA and genes. TCRdb, not the original authors, processed these V and J calls. The sample table contains 120,000 to 150,000 distinct CDR3 sequences; only one count was recorded for approximately 70% of them. Clones ranked in the top ten supply roughly 18% of the sample.

Bulk unsorted tissue served as the source for RNA extraction, and RNA quality was assessed using a NanoDrop ND-1000 and an Agilent 2100. Newly diagnosed lung cancer patients without prior chemotherapy who had been admitted for thoracic surgery in China between August and November 2014 were enrolled as donors. Patients who had received previous radiotherapy or chemotherapy, or who had another concurrent cancer, were excluded from the study. Surgical tissue pieces of roughly 1-2.2 cm3 were preserved in RNAlater solution and were kept at -80 degrees C until use. In the case of this clonotype: The antigen it recognizes is unknown. A read error may account for a junction end that differs from germline.

CDR1 and CDR2 are drawn from the germline V gene (reference sequence): DFQATT, SNEGSKA. Taken from cysteine to phenylalanine, the CDR3 has 13 residues. The entry retains the CDR3 DNA only, 39 bases that are in frame from base 1. Sequencing input: lung tumor tissue. Recombination connected TRBV20-1 to TRBJ2-2, and the D gene may be TRBD2, 5 bases matching. This TCR came from a man aged 55 to 70 with small cell lung cancer. The sequenced DNA: TGCAGTGCTGCAGGCTCGAACACCGGGGAGCTGTCTTTC. The resulting protein is CSAAGSNTGELSF.